Below, one T cell receptor (beta chain) is given with its context. Its specificity is unknown. These data are taken from a study of cytotoxic CD8 clonotypes in ibrutinib-treated CLL. Study in general: Across the patients, 10 to 11 were relapsed/refractory, over 14 treatment-naive and 17 to 18 IGHV unmutated.

Sequencing was designed to attain a depth spanning 1 in 200,000 to 1 in 1 million T cells. Sequenced by immunoSEQ multiplex PCR; TCRdb stores in-frame clones only, minus some. The table has more than 110,000 clones, approximately 90% seen once. CDR1 and CDR2 from the germline V gene are SGHNT and YENEEA. This CDR3 has 11 residues. V was clipped by 5 bases and J by 5 bases, with 4 bases between them. Study observations and caveats: Sustained-remission patients were sampled at different times than progressing patients were. Rising at ibrutinib response, clonality subsequently fell back toward baseline at progression.

This TCR derives from a human donor with chronic lymphocytic leukemia. This chain connects TRBV11-3 to TRBJ2-1, with no clear D. Specimen: PBMCs, collected after 12 months of ibrutinib treatment. DNA for the CDR3: TGTGCCAGCAGCGAAAACAATGAGCAGTTCTTC. This codes for CASSENNEQFF.